The 26 T cell receptor beta chains given below trace back to one sample, sequenced in a study of blood T cells in healthy people across ages. Combining a sample-barcoded 5' primer with a J-beta primer mix, a second PCR ran for roughly 7 to 11 cycles. TCRdb reprocessed the 5' RACE reads via MiXCR and lists one record per CDR3 protein. This table has 1,500,000 or so distinct CDR3 sequences, approximately 39% appearing once. Sequenced material: blood. The receptors were sampled from a young woman in good health.

A few counts support this clonotype. The V and J genes are TRBV10-3 and TRBJ1-2; D not resolved. The CDR3 runs 15 residues. Germline-derived CDR1 and CDR2 are ENHRY and SYGVKD. The V and J ends lost 0 bases and 8 bases respectively, with 16 bases between them. The CDR3 bases are TGTGCCATCAGTGAGTCGGCGGGGAGAACGGACGGCTACACCTTC. As protein: CAISESAGRTDGYTF.

Only a few counts were recorded for this clonotype. This rearrangement joins TRBV4-3 to TRBJ2-3, with D possibly being TRBD1 or TRBD2 (6 bases each). Germline V gives CDR1 LGHNA, CDR2 YSLEER. Deletions cut 2 bases from V and 4 bases from J, with 13 bases between. This CDR3 contains 15 residues. The CDR3 DNA reads as TGCGCCAGCAGCCAACTATTCGGGGGCTCAGATACGCAGTATTTT. Translating it yields CASSQLFGGSDTQYF.

Remarks on this clonotype: This could be a read error, since a much larger clone is one nucleotide away. This rearrangement joins TRBV4-2 to TRBJ2-7, with D possibly TRBD2 on 6 matching bases. Germline V gene lookup returns CDR1 LGHNA and CDR2 YNFKEQ. This CDR3 is built from 14 residues. Trimming shortened V by 4 bases and J by 7 bases, and 17 bases separated the two germline ends. CDR3 sequence: CASSPGGRPNEQYF. The CDR3 DNA sequence: TGTGCCAGCAGCCCCGGGGGACGACCGAATGAGCAGTACTTC.

This clonotype came up a few times. This rearrangement joins TRBV7-9 to TRBJ2-7, with TRBD2 matching over 8 bases. V dropped 5 bases and J dropped 4; count of bases not matched to a gene: 13. CDR1 and CDR2 from the germline V gene are SEHNR and FQNEAQ (reference sequence). This CDR3 region has 16 residues. This CDR3 reads CASSPSAPGGQYEQYF. The CDR3 DNA reads TGTGCCAGCAGCCCCTCGGCGCCGGGAGGGCAATACGAGCAGTACTTC.

J is TRBJ1-2 and V is TRBV15; D remains unclear. The CDR3 has 13 amino acids. Germline V gives CDR1 LNHNV, CDR2 YYDKDF (reference sequence). Trimming removed 5 bases at V and 2 bases at J, with 9 bases between. This chain's CDR3 is CATSPDSNYGYTF. CDR3 bases: TGTGCCACCAGCCCGGACTCGAACTATGGCTACACCTTC.

The genes are TRBV28 and TRBJ2-1; 9 nucleotides align to TRBD1. The CDR3 is 14 amino acids. V was pared by 6 bases and J by 13 bases, with 13 bases of the junction left unmatched. The germline V gene has CDR1 MDHEN and CDR2 SYDVKM. The CDR3 is CASRQTGGVETQFF. The CDR3 region has the DNA TGTGCCAGCAGACAGACAGGGGGGGTGGAGACCCAGTTCTTC. The complete variable domain, with remaining parts taken from reference TRBV28 and TRBJ2-1, reads DVKVTQSSRYLVKRTGEKVFLECVQDMDHENMFWYRQDPGLGLRLIYFSYDVKMKEKGDIPEGYSVSREKKERFSLILESASTNQTSMYLCASRQTGGVETQFFGPGTRLTVL.

V is TRBV7-8 and J is TRBJ1-2, with unresolved D. CDR1 SGHVS and CDR2 FQNEAQ come from the germline V gene. The CDR3 totals 16 residues. Deletions cut 2 bases from V and 3 bases from J, with 16 bases between. The CDR3 spells CASSLSFSDGDYGYTF. The CDR3 DNA reads TGTGCCAGCAGCTTATCTTTTTCGGACGGGGACTATGGCTACACCTTC.

The chain combines TRBV7-2 with TRBJ2-1; 10 nucleotides match TRBD2. V shed 5 bases and J 5 bases; nucleotides not matched to a gene: 6. The CDR3 is 15 amino acids. Germline V gene lookup returns CDR1 SGHTA and CDR2 FQGNSA. CDR3: CASSPQAGGNNEQFF. The CDR3 DNA reads as TGTGCCAGCAGCCCCCAAGCGGGAGGGAACAATGAGCAGTTCTTC.

In regard to this clonotype: With a much larger clone just one base away, this may be a read error. The chain is built from TRBV29-1 and TRBJ2-5; 8 nucleotides agree with TRBD2. CDR3 length equals 13 residues. The germline V gene has CDR1 SQVTM and CDR2 ANQGSEA. Here the CDR3 reads CSARAGASDIQHF. The DNA for the CDR3 is TGCAGCGCCAGAGCGGGAGCCTCTGACATTCAGCACTTC.

This chain uses TRBV3-1 with TRBJ2-5, with D perhaps matching TRBD1 (6 bases). Germline-derived CDR1 and CDR2 are LGHDT and YNNKEL (reference sequence). The V gene lost 0 bases and the J gene lost 11 bases, with 13 bases spanning the gap. This CDR3 is built from 13 residues. In DNA form, the CDR3 reads TGTGCCAGCAGCCAAGAAGGGACACGGATGCAGTACTTC. It translates to CASSQEGTRMQYF.

The chain links TRBV2 to TRBJ2-1, with unresolved D. The J call could be wrong; TRBJ2-7 is a better fit for the DNA end. Germline loops: CDR1 SNHLY, CDR2 FYNNEI. The CDR3 has 13 residues. The CDR3 bases are TGTGCCAGCAGTTTCTATCTCTACAATGAGCAGTACTTC. The encoded protein is CASSFYLYNEQYF.

The chain is built from TRBV12-3 or TRBV12-4 and TRBJ1-2; 9 bases line up with TRBD1. The CDR3 runs 14 residues. The trim removed 6 bases at V and 5 bases at J, leaving 7 bases unmatched. The CDR3 DNA reads TGTGCCAGCAGAGACGGACAGGGGATTTATGGCTACACCTTC. Translation: CASRDGQGIYGYTF.

The chain employs TRBV6-1 and TRBJ1-6, with D hard to call. V lost 2 bases and J lost 4, with 6 bases in between. The CDR3 spans 14 residues. The germline gives CDR1 MNHNS, CDR2 SASEGT. The CDR3 region has the DNA TGTGCCAGCAGTGAACGGGGTTATAATTCACCCCTCCACTTT. Amino acid sequence: CASSERGYNSPLHF.

This chain connects TRBV20-1 to TRBJ2-4; 11 bases align to TRBD2. The J call is in doubt because the DNA end fits TRBJ2-7 better. CDR3 size: 15 residues. Germline V gene lookup returns CDR1 DFQATT and CDR2 SNEGSKA (reference sequence). This CDR3 reads CSARDSTSGSYEQYF. The CDR3 DNA reads as TGCAGTGCTAGAGATAGCACTAGCGGGAGCTACGAGCAGTACTTC.

This clonotype was seen only a few times. The rearrangement joins TRBV6-5 to TRBJ2-7; 9 bases match TRBD2. Germline V gives CDR1 MNHEY, CDR2 SVGAGI. This CDR3 is built from 16 residues. V trimming: 4 bases; J trimming: 1 base; junction bases outside the gene matches: 8. The CDR3 coding sequence is TGTGCCAGCAGTTCAATTAGCGGGAGTGGTTCCTACGAGCAGTACTTC. Residues: CASSSISGSGSYEQYF.

The genes are TRBV20-1 and TRBJ2-1, with TRBD2 identical over 11 bases. The length of the CDR3 is 15 residues. Germline V CDR1 and CDR2: DFQATT, SNEGSKA (reference sequence). After removal of 3 bases from V and 2 bases from J, the junction contained 3 bases not matched to a gene. The CDR3 DNA is TGCAGTGCTAGGGGACTAGCGGCTACCTACAATGAGCAGTTCTTC. Its translation is CSARGLAATYNEQFF.

This clonotype was observed a few times. This chain joins TRBV7-8 and TRBJ2-1; TRBD2 matches at 12 bases. This CDR3 has 19 residues. After removal of 4 bases from V and 3 bases from J, the junction contained 13 bases not matched to a gene. The germline V gene encodes CDR1 SGHVS and CDR2 FQNEAQ. CDR3 sequence reads: CASSSGPWTSGARYNEQFF. For the CDR3, the DNA is TGTGCCAGCAGCTCCGGCCCGTGGACTAGCGGGGCCCGCTACAATGAGCAGTTCTTC.

As regards this clonotype: Compared with germline, one end of the junction differs, possibly owing to a read error. This chain joins TRBV7-8 and TRBJ1-1, with D maybe TRBD1 (5 bases). Germline V gives CDR1 SGHVS, CDR2 FQNEAQ. This CDR3 is built from 16 residues. CDR3 DNA sequence: TGTGCCAGCAGCCCTCAGCGGGGGGGTGTGAACACTGAGGCTTTCTTT. As protein: CASSPQRGGVNTEAFF.

This clonotype was seen a handful of times. J is TRBJ1-2 and V is TRBV20-1, with 8 bases aligning to TRBD1. The CDR3 contains 14 residues. Germline CDR1 reads DFQATT; CDR2 reads SNEGSKA (reference sequence). J was trimmed by 1 base and V by 6 bases; bases with no gene match: 7. CDR3 sequence (DNA): TGCAGTGCCCCTGGACAGGGCCTTAACTATGGCTACACCTTC. It specifies CSAPGQGLNYGYTF.

This sequence joins TRBV6-5 and TRBJ2-1; unclear D gene. Trimming stripped 2 bases from V and 2 bases from J, with 4 bases between. The CDR3 spans 13 residues. Germline V gene lookup returns CDR1 MNHEY and CDR2 SVGAGI. CDR3 in DNA: TGTGCCAGCAGTTACACCGCCTACAATGAGCAGTTCTTC. It translates to CASSYTAYNEQFF.

The chain couples TRBV6-5 to TRBJ2-4; weak D call: TRBD2 (5 bases). Trimming stripped 11 bases from V and 13 bases from J, with 21 bases between. The V gene's germline CDR1 is MNHEY and CDR2 SVGAGI. This CDR3 is built from 12 residues. The CDR3 region is CAVMDGMFEQYF. The CDR3 DNA reads TGTGCCGTCATGGACGGGATGTTTGAGCAGTACTTC.

This clonotype came up a few times. The rearrangement uses TRBV28 and TRBJ2-1; no clear D gene. This CDR3 region has 12 residues. CDR1 MDHEN and CDR2 SYDVKM come from the germline V gene. V dropped 6 bases and J dropped 2 bases, with 5 bases sitting between them. The CDR3 spells CASSYAYNEQFF. CDR3 bases: TGTGCCAGCAGCTACGCCTACAATGAGCAGTTCTTC.

CDR3 sequence: CASSDSRVNNEQFF. In nucleotides, the CDR3 is TGTGCCAGCAGTGATAGCAGGGTGAACAATGAGCAGTTCTTC. V is TRBV2 and J is TRBJ2-1; possible D gene TRBD1, 5 bases. The V end was cut by 3 bases, the J end by 5 bases, with 11 bases between. CDR3 length: 14 amino acids. Germline values: CDR1 SNHLY, CDR2 FYNNEI.

This chain uses TRBV10-3 with TRBJ1-2; D is unresolved. This CDR3 has 15 residues. The ends were cut back, 2 bases at V and 0 bases at J, with 10 bases in the middle. The germline V gene encodes CDR1 ENHRY and CDR2 SYGVKD. In DNA form, the CDR3 reads TGTGCCATCAGTGAGCAGGTTTTAGCTAACTATGGCTACACCTTC. Protein product: CAISEQVLANYGYTF.

The rearrangement joins TRBV29-1 to TRBJ1-1; TRBD1 aligns across 8 bases. The CDR3 runs 14 residues. J was trimmed by 5 bases and V by 1 base; bases with no gene match: 6. Germline V gene data show CDR1 as SQVTM and CDR2 as ANQGSEA. CDR3 DNA sequence: TGCAGCGTTGAAGGTAACGACAGGGGAACTGAAGCTTTCTTT. Translation gives CSVEGNDRGTEAFF.

The chain joins TRBV6-6 to TRBJ2-5, with a weak D call TRBD1 (5 bases). Trimming stripped 2 bases from V and 5 bases from J, with 12 bases between. CDR1 MNHNY and CDR2 SVGAGI come from the germline V gene (reference sequence). This CDR3 comprises 14 residues. In DNA form, the CDR3 reads TGTGCCAGCAGTTACGGGGCCCAAATGGAGACCCAGTACTTC. This translates into CASSYGAQMETQYF.